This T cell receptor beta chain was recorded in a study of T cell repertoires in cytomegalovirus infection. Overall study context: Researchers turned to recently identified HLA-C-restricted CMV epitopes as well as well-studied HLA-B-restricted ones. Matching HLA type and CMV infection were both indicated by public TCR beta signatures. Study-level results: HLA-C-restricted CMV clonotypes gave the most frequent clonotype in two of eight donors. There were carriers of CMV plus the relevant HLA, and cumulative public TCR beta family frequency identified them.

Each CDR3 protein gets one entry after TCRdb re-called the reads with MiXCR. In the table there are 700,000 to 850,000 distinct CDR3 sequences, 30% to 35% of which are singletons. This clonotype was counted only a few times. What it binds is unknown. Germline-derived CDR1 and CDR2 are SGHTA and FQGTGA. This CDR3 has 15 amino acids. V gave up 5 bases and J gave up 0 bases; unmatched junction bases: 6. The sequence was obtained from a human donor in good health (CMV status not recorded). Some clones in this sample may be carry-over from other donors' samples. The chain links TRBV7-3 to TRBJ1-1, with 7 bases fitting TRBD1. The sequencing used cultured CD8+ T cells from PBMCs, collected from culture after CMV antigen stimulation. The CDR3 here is CASSSNRGLNTEAFF. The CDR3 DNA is TGTGCCAGCAGCAGTAACAGGGGCCTGAACACTGAAGCTTTCTTT.